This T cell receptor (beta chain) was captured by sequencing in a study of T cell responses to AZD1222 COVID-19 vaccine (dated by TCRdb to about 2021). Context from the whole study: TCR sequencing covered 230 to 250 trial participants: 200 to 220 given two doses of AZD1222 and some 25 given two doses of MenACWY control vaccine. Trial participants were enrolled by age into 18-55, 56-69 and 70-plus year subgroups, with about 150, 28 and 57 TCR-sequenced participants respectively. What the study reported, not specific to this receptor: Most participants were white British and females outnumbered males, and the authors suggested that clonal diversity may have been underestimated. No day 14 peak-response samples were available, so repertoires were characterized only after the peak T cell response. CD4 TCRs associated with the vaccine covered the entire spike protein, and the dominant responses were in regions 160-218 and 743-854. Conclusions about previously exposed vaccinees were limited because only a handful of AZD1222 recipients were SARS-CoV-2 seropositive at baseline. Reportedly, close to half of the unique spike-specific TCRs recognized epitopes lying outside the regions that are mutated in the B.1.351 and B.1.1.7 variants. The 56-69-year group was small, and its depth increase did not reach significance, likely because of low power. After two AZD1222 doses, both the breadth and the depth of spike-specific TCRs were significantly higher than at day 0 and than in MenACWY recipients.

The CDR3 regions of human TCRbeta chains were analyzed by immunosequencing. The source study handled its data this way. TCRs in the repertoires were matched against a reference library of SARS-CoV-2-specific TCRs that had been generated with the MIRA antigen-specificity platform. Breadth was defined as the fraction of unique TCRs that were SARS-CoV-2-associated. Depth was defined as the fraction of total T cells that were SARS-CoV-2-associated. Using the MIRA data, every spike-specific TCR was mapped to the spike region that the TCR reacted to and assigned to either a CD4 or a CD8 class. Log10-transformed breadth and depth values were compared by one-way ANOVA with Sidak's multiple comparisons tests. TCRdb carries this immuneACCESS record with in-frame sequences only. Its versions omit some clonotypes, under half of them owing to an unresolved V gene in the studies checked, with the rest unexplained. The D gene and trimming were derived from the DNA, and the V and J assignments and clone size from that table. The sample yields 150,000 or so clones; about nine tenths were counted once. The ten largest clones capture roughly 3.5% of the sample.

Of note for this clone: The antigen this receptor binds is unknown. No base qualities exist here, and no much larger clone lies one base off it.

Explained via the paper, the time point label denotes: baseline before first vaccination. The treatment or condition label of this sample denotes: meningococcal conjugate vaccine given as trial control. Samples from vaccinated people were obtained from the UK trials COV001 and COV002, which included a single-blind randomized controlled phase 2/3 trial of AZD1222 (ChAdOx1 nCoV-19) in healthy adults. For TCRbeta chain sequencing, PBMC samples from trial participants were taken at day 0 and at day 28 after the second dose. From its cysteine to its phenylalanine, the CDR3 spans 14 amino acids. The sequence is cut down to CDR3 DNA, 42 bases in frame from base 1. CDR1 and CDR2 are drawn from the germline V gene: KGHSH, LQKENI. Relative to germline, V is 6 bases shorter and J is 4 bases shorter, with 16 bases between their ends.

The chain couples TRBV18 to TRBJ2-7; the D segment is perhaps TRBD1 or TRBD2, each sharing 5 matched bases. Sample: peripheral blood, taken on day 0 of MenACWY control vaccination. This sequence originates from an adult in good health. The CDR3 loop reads CASSKAGTLYEQYF. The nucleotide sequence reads TGTGCCAGCTCGAAGGCAGGGACGTTATACGAGCAGTACTTC.